This T cell receptor (beta chain) was sequenced in a study of identical twins. Whole-study findings and limits: Abundant beta clonotypes from cord blood had fewer insertions, unlike memory repertoires, which showed none. Models underpredicted monozygotic twin sharing of out-of-frame TCR alpha.

CDR1 and CDR2 from the germline V gene are MNHEY and SVGEGT. V was pared by 4 bases and J by 3 bases, with 18 bases between. This CDR3 has 17 residues. TCRdb re-called the 5' RACE reads through MiXCR, storing one row per CDR3 protein. The sample contains some 460,000 distinct CDR3 sequences, 14% of which appear only once. Worth noting for this clonotype: Antigen specificity is unknown.

This same sample was also part of a study on yellow fever vaccine responses in identical twins.

Sequenced input: CD4+ T cells sorted from blood. This chain links TRBV6-2 or TRBV6-3 with TRBJ2-2; D unresolved. The TCR was taken from a young woman in good health. The chain's CDR3 is CASSFPRTARDTGELFF. DNA of the CDR3: TGTGCCAGCAGTTTCCCCAGGACGGCCCGCGACACCGGGGAGCTGTTTTTT.